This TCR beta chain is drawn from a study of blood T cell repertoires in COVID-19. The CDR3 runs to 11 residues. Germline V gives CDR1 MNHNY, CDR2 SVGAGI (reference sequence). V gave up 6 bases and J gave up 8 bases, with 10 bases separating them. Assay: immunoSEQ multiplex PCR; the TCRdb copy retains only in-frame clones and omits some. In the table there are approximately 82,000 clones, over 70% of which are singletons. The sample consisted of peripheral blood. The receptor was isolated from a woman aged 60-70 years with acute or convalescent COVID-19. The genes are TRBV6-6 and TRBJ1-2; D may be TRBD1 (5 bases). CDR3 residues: CASSLREGYTF. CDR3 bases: TGTGCCAGCAGCCTCAGGGAAGGCTACACCTTC.